This note documents a single TCR beta chain sequence. Profiled with immunoSEQ multiplex PCR; TCRdb holds only in-frame clones, not every one. The data contain tens of thousands of clones, around 79% of them singletons. The sample is drawn from a study of blood T cell repertoires in COVID-19. Study overall: T cells, B-cell-depleted T cells, or PBMCs provided the cDNA or gDNA that served as material.

V shed 5 bases and J 8 bases; nucleotides not matched to a gene: 3. The CDR3 totals 13 residues. Germline V gene lookup returns CDR1 LGHDT and CDR2 YNNKEL (reference sequence). The rearrangement uses TRBV3-1 (or the pseudogene TRBV3-2) and TRBJ1-6, with TRBD1 identical over 7 bases. Sequencing was done on a sample of peripheral blood. This clonotype was sampled from a man between 60 and 70 years old with active or convalescent COVID-19. CDR3 nucleotide sequence: TGTGCCAGCAGCGACAGGGAATATTCACCCCTCCACTTT. The encoded protein is CASSDREYSPLHF.